Reported below is one T cell receptor beta chain. Its antigen is unidentified. This entry is derived from a study of cytomegalovirus exposure and HLA in healthy donors. Only in-frame clones appear in the TCRdb table, and some are missing; sequencing was by immunoSEQ multiplex PCR. The sample includes roughly 200,000 clones, roughly 77% seen only once; the top ten take roughly 1.2%. V trimming: 2 bases; J trimming: 7 bases; junction bases outside the gene matches: 8. Per germline, CDR1 SGHRS and CDR2 YFSETQ. The CDR3 has 17 amino acids. Study results and caveats: Researchers counted 180 or so TCR beta chains as cytomegalovirus-associated.

This sequence joins TRBV5-1 and TRBJ2-2; 13 bases agree with TRBD2. The source of this sequence is a woman in her twenties or thirties in good health and CMV-seronegative. Sequencing was carried out using PBMCs. CDR3 region: CASSFTSGRALGGELFF. CDR3 bases: TGCGCCAGCAGCTTCACTAGCGGGAGGGCCCTAGGCGGGGAGCTGTTTTTT.